This T cell receptor beta chain is drawn from a study of cytomegalovirus exposure and HLA in healthy donors (dated by TCRdb to 2016 to 2017). For the wider study: According to a later analysis, one platform produced both the approximately 110 validation repertoires and the approximately 600 repertoires of the first cohort. The study was designed to test whether signatures of past pathogen exposure could be identified by cataloging public T cell receptors. Besides the first cohort of 500 to 700 subjects, a separate validation cohort made up of about 120 different subjects was used. The study combined high-throughput TCR immunosequencing, statistical association of individual TCRs with disease status, and machine learning to predict cytomegalovirus infection status.

Libraries were made using the immunoSEQ multiplex PCR assay. From the authors' description of their analysis: A statistical classification framework was developed to diagnose cytomegalovirus status using the catalog of TCR beta chain sequences. TCRdb re-hosts the immuneACCESS table, in-frame sequences only. Its copies lack some clones; in the studies checked, an unresolved V gene accounts for under half of them, and the cause for the rest is not known. V and J calls and clone size are as listed in that table; D and trimming were resolved from the DNA. The sample table records under 250,000 clones; 80% to 90% of these occur just once. 1% to 1.5% of the sample is in the top ten clones. V gives up 4 bases and J gives up 3 bases, and the segment between their germline ends measures 11 bases. From the cysteine up to the phenylalanine, the CDR3 has a length of 13 residues. The DNA shown is the 39-base CDR3, in frame from base 1. The germline V gene yields SGHRS for CDR1 and YFSETQ for CDR2.

Here is what the overall study found, with its caveats: The study listed 150 to 200 TCR beta chains as associated with cytomegalovirus. While some public TCRs were present in many individuals, most TCR sequences turned up only very rarely across donors. Three of the identified cytomegalovirus-associated TCR beta chains were confirmed in vitro to be specific for cytomegalovirus antigens. In both the original and validation cohorts, the classifier was reported to diagnose cytomegalovirus status with high specificity and sensitivity. The authors suggested that the approach could potentially be generalized to other disease states and immunological phenotypes. Of the cluster scores, around 95% were above 0 in a later analysis, which found that TCRs clustered in the first cohort also tended to co-occur in the approximately 110 validation repertoires. A later analysis lacked HLA typing for the validation cohort, so it scored co-occurrence in that cohort across all 110 or so repertoires.

Separate from the approximately 670-subject first cohort, the validation cohort of over 90 subjects was the group to which the donors belonged. This clone was counted a single time. Its cognate antigen has yet to be identified. No base quality information exists; no much larger clone differs at one position. This same CDR3 is encoded by further DNA sequences in the sample. The chain couples TRBV5-1 to TRBJ2-7; TRBD1 is perhaps the D gene, given 5 matching bases. Input material: PBMCs. The TCR sequence derives from a woman in her thirties in good health and CMV-seronegative. The CDR3 loop reads CASSTTGNYEQYF. The nucleotide sequence reads as follows: TGCGCCAGCAGCACAACAGGAAACTACGAGCAGTACTTC. With the portions outside the CDR3 filled from the reference TRBV5-1 and TRBJ2-7 genes, the complete variable region becomes KAGVTQTPRYLIKTRGQQVTLSCSPISGHRSVSWYQQTPGQGLQFLFEYFSETQRNKGNFPGRFSGRQFSNSRSEMNVSTLELGDSALYLCASSTTGNYEQYFGPGTRLTVT.